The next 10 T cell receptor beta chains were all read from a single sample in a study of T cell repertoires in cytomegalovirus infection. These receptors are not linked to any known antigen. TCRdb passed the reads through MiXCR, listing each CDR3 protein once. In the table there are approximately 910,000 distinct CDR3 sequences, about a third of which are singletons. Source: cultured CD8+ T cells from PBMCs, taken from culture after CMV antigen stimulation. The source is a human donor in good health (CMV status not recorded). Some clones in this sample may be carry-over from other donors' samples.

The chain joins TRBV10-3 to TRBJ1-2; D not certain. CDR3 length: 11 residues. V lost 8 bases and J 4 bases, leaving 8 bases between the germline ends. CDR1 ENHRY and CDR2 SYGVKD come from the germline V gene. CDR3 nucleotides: TGTGCCATCGGTACCGTCTATGGCTACACCTTC. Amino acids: CAIGTVYGYTF.

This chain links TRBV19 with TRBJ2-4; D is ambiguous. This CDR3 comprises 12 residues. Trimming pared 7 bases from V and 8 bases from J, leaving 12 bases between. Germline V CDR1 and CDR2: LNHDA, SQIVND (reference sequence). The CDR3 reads CASTPRVYIQYF. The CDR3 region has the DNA TGTGCCAGTACCCCTCGGGTATACATTCAGTACTTC.

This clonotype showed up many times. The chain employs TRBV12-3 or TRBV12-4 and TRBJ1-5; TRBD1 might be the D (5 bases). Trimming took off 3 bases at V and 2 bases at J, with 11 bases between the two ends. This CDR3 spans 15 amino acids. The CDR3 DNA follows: TGTGCCAGCAGTTTTGGGGCAGGCGGCAATCAGCCCCAGCATTTT. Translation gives CASSFGAGGNQPQHF.

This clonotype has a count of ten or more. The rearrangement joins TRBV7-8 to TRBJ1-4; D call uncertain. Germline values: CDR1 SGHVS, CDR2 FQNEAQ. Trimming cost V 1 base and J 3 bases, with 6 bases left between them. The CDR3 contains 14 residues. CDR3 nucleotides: TGTGCCAGCAGCTTAGTAGCGTCTAATGAAAAACTGTTTTTT. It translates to CASSLVASNEKLFF.

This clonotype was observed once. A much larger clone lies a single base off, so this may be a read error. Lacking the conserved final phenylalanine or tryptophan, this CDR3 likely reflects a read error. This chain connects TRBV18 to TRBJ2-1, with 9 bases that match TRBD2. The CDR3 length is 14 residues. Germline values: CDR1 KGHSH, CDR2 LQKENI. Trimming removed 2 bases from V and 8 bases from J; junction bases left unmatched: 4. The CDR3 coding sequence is TGTGCCAGCTCACCAATAGCGGGGGACGATGAGCAGTTCTCC. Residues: CASSPIAGDDEQFS.

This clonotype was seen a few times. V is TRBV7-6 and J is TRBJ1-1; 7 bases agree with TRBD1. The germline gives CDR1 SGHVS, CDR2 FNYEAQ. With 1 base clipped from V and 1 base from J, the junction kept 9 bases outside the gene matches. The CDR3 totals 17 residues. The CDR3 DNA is TGTGCCAGCAGCTTAGAAGCCACAGGGGTGGGGAACACTGAAGCTTTCTTT. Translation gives CASSLEATGVGNTEAFF.

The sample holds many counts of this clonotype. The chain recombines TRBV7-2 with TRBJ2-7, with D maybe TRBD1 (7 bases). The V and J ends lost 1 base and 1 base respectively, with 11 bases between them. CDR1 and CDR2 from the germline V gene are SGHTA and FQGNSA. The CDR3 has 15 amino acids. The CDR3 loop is CASSLGRGESYEQYF. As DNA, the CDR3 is TGTGCCAGCAGCTTAGGCAGGGGGGAATCCTACGAGCAGTACTTC.

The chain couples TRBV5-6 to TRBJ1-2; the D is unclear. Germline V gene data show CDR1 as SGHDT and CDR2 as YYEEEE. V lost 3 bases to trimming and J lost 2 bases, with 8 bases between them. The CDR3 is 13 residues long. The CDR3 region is CASSSQENYGYTF. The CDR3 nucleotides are TGTGCCAGCAGCTCCCAGGAGAACTATGGCTACACCTTC.

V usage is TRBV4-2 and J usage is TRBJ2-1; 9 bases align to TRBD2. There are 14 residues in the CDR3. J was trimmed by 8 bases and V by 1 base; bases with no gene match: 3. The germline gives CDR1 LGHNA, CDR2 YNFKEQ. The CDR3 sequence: CASSQGGGADEQFF. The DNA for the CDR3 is TGTGCCAGCAGCCAAGGCGGGGGGGCGGATGAGCAGTTCTTC.

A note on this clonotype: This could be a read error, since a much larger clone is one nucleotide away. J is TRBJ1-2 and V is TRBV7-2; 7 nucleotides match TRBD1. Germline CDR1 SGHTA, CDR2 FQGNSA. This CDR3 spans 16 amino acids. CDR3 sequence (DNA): TGTGCCGGCAGCCCTTCGGAAGGGGGCTGGGGCTATGGCTACACCTTC. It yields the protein CAGSPSEGGWGYGYTF.